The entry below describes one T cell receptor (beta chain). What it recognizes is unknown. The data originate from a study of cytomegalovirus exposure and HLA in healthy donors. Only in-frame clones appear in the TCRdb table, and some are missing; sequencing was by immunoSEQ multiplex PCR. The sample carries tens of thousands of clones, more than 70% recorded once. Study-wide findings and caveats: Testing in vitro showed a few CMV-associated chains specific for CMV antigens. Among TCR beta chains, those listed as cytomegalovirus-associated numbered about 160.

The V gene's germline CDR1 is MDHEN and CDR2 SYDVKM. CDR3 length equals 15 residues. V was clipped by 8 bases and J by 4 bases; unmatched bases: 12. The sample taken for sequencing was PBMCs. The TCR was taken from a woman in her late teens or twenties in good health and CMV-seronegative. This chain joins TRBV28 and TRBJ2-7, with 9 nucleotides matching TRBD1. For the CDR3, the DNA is TGTGCCAGCCTTACGAAGGACAGGGGCTGGTACGAGCAGTACTTC. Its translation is CASLTKDRGWYEQYF.